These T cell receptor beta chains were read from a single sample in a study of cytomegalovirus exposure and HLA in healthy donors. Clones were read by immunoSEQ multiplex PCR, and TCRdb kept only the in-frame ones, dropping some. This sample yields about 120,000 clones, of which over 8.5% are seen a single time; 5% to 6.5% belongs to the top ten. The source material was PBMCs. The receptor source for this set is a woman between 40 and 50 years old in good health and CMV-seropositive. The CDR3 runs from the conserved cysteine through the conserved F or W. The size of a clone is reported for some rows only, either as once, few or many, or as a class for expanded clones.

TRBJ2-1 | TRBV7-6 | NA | CASSPIGGGRGQFF
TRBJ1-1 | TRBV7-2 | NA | CASSLQGARNTEAFF
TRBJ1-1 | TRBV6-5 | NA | CASKIDRGGTEAFF
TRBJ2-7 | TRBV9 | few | CASSVAVGGTYEQYF
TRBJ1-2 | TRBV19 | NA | CASSPAGQGYGYTF
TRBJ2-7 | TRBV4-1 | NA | CASSQHSLDEQYF
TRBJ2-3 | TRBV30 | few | CAWRGTGARTDTQYF
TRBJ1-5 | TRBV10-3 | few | CAISEGGDINQPQHF
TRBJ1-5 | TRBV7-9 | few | CASSPGGGGQPQHF
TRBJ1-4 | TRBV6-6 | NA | CASNPEVGTDNEKLFF
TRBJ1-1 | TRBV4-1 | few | CASSRGPMNTEAFF
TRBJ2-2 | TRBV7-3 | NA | CASSLNGGDTGELFF
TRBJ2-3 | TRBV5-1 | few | CASSFSVEDPDSSTDTQYF
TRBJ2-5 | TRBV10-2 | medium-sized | CASRSWTGAEETQYF
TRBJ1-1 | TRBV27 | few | CASSLTWGVEAFF
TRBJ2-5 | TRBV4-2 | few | CASSQEDRRDRETQYF
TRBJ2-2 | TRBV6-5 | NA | CASSYETRTNTGELFF
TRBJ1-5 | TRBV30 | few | CAWSVSVLHQPQHF
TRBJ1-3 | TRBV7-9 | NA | CASSLATGNTIYF
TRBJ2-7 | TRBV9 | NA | CASSVGSGRVDEQYF
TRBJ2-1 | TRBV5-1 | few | CASSHYGLAGGAAIGNEQFF
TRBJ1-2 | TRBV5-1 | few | CASSPEGGNYGYTF
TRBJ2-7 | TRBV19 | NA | CASSILDRGPYEQYF
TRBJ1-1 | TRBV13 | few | CASSLRSEAFF
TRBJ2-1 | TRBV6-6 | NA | CASSTLITTYNEQFF
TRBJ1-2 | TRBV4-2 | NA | CASSQVQGNYGYTF
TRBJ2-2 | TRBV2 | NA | CASSGDTGELFF
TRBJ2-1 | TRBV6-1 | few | CVSKGGLSYNEQFF
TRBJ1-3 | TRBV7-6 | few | CASSFGGSRGPLRGNTIYF
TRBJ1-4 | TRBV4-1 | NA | CASSRPGQSNEKLFF
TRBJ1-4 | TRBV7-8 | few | CASSLNDRGTYEKLFF
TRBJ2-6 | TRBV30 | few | CAWSLSGANVLTF
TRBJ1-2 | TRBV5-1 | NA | CASSFPGLNEGYTF
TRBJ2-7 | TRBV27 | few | CASSSGLAGYEQYF
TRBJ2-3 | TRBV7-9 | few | CASSFGVSTDTQYF
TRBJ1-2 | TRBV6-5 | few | CASSYSRASSIYGYTF
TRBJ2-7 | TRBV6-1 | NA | CASSPPGQSYEQYF
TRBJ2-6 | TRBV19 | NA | CASSGQGSGANVLTF
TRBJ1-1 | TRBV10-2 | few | CASSGQGNTEAFF
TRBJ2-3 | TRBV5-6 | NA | CASSLLAGGTDTQYF
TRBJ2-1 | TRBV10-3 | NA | CAIRASGQQYNEQFF
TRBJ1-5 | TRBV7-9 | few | CASSHGDRTFQPQHF
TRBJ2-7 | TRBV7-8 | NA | CASSLVGLSPFYEQYF
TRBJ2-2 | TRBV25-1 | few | CASSGGNTGELFF
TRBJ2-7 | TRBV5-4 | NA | CASSLGGWEQYF
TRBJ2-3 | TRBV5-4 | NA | CASRQSSLAGGATDTQYF
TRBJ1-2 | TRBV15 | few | CATTPGGGGYTF
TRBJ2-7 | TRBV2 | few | CASTSRARRDYEQYF